A selection of T cell receptor beta chains follows, all from one sample in a study of blood T cell repertoires in COVID-19. The assay was immunoSEQ multiplex PCR, and TCRdb's table has in-frame clones only and misses some. The repertoire has approximately 400,000 clones, more than 75% of them found once; the top ten carry 0.9% to 1.5%. The sample comprised PBMCs or T cells enriched from blood (not recorded which). The receptors originated from a woman aged 18-29 years who had recovered from COVID-19. The CDR3 runs from the conserved cysteine through the conserved F or W. Size values are once, few and many counts, or a class for expanded clones, and some rows have none.

>.|TRBV16|TRBJ1-5
CASSQSTGVGGQPQHF
>.|TRBV9|TRBJ1-4
CASSAYPQGAPVF
>.|TRBV29-1|TRBJ2-7
CSVEGGQGYEQYF
>.|TRBV4-1|TRBJ2-7
CASSQDLRGPPYEQYF
>.|TRBV7-3|TRBJ2-3
CASSPTGTVGTDTQYF
>once|TRBV27|TRBJ1-1
CATTGLTGTEAFF
>few|TRBV27|TRBJ1-5
CASSEHRVGNQPQHF
>.|TRBV7-9|TRBJ2-7
CASSLAQGIYYEQYF
>.|TRBV10-3|TRBJ1-2
CAISERGLGYGYTF
>once|TRBV6-5|TRBJ2-7
CASSYGTLGDEQYF
>.|TRBV29-1|TRBJ2-2
CSVSLTGELFF
>few|TRBV2|TRBJ2-7
CASSSTGVNSYEQYF
>.|TRBV6-5|TRBJ2-7
CASNLQWATSYEQYF
>.|TRBV19|TRBJ1-2
CASSMGQGSGYTF
>.|TRBV2|TRBJ2-7
CASTLAGTEQYF
>.|TRBV30|TRBJ2-7
CAWDEATRGGEQYF
>.|TRBV4-1|TRBJ2-5
CASSHPDSGETQYF
>.|TRBV4-2|TRBJ1-5
CASSQPTGNGNQPQHF
>few|TRBV2|TRBJ2-6
CASRKQAFSGANVLTF
>.|TRBV28|TRBJ2-7
CAATSLDRSYEQYF
>.|TRBV6-5|TRBJ1-1
CASSSDRANTEAFF
>.|TRBV7-8|TRBJ2-3
CASSITSGLSTDTQYF
>.|TRBV5-1|TRBJ2-7
CASSLERGTSYEQYF
>.|TRBV9|TRBJ2-7
CASSVAPDSSYEQYF
>.|TRBV27|TRBJ2-2
CASSSGDRTGELFF
>.|TRBV24-1|TRBJ2-1
CATSDPGQGRNEQFF
>.|TRBV19|TRBJ2-1
CASSPAGGYGNEQFF
>once|TRBV14|TRBJ1-1
CASSQGRGWNTEAFF
>.|TRBV5-1|TRBJ1-2
CASSLSSLRGYTF
>.|TRBV5-1|TRBJ2-7
CASSFEAGGLSYEQYF
>.|TRBV5-4|TRBJ1-2
CASSSTGGQFYGYTF
>.|TRBV2|TRBJ2-6
CASSAGAGANVLTF
>.|TRBV25-1|TRBJ1-2
CASREIRDRLLRYGYTF
>.|TRBV5-1|TRBJ1-2
CASSLSGTGDISNYGYTF
>.|TRBV2|TRBJ2-1
CASTGSGGGGNEQFF
>.|TRBV24-1|TRBJ1-2
CATSSGSGYTF
>.|TRBV6-5|TRBJ1-2
CASSNTGAGGYTF
>.|TRBV11-2|TRBJ1-1
CASSPTGGYTEAFF
>.|TRBV19|TRBJ1-5
CASSPGQLSYYNQPQHF
>.|TRBV5-8|TRBJ1-5
CASSPGTGHYQPQHF
>.|TRBV6-5|TRBJ1-5
CASRVDRGNQPQHF
>.|TRBV5-4|TRBJ1-6
CASRQGGDSPLHF
>.|TRBV28|TRBJ1-2
CASSKSGQGLYGYTF
>.|TRBV15|TRBJ1-1
CATSSPTAPRTEAFF